The source of this T cell receptor (beta chain) is a study of OX40 agonist ivuxolimab in advanced cancers. In the study overall: Ivuxolimab was a fully human IgG2 agonistic monoclonal antibody targeting the costimulatory receptor OX40 (CD134). Peripheral TCRbeta sequencing aimed to test whether ivuxolimab altered TCR sequence diversity and caused clonal T-cell expansion. The paper reports the monotherapy dose-escalation portion (N of about 54 patients) of the phase I ivuxolimab trial. Of the roughly 51 patients in dose escalation, about 20 had hepatocellular carcinoma, about 15 had melanoma, 9 had renal cell carcinoma and 9 had head and neck cancer. Intravenous ivuxolimab was administered to patients every 2 weeks at six dose levels: 0.01, 0.1, 0.3, 1.5, 3 and 10 mg/kg. Partial responses occurred in three dose-escalation patients: two with cutaneous melanoma and one with hepatocellular carcinoma. In the dose-escalation cohort, 65% to 90% of patients were male, and the mean age was around 60 years, with a range of 23 to 79. Patients were allowed to have had prior anti-PD-1, anti-PD-L1 or anti-CTLA-4 therapy, and around two fifths of the dose-escalation patients had been treated with checkpoint inhibitors.

General findings and caveats noted by the study authors: In partial responders in the 0.1-3.0 mg/kg groups, normalized peripheral clonal expansion was found to be among the lowest, especially among CD8+ T cells. The antigen specificity of the peripheral T cells that underwent clonal expansion was not determined. On average, CD8+ T cells showed more expanded clones than CD4+ T cells after ivuxolimab. At doses of 0.1 to 3.0 mg/kg, clonal expansion of both CD4+ and CD8+ T cells in blood was seen between baseline and week 6. Low levels of normalized T-cell clonal expansion were also seen in some patients who did not respond.

Genomic DNA was extracted from sorted cells for sequencing of the TCRbeta CDR3 region. The immunoSEQ Assay was used for sequencing of TCRbeta CDR3 regions. TCRdb stores this immuneACCESS table with in-frame sequences only. Part of the clones is absent; in the studies checked, under half of the shortfall reflects unresolved V genes, and no reason is known for the rest. The sample records some 60,000 clones, about 89% of which are singletons. The top ten hold around 15% of the sample. The trial excluded patients who had a history of autoimmune disease or were on systemic immunosuppression. Peripheral blood for TCR sequencing was collected from all dose cohorts at baseline, on cycle 4 day 1, and on cycle 7 day 1. The samples were drawn from a first-in-human, open-label, multicenter phase I dose-escalation trial of ivuxolimab. The trial enrolled adults with locally advanced or metastatic head and neck squamous cell, hepatocellular, melanoma or renal cell carcinoma. Before TCR sequencing, CD4+ T cells and CD8+ T cells from peripheral blood were sorted into separate populations.

Details on this clone: Which antigen it targets is not known. Per-base qualities were not stored, and no clone one base away is much larger.

This receptor was taken from an adult with an advanced solid tumor such as melanoma, head and neck, liver or kidney cancer. Specimen: CD4+ or CD8+ T cells sorted from blood, collected in a trial of the OX40 agonist ivuxolimab.

The base sequence is TGTGCCAGTAGTCCGAAGAGAGGTCCGCCCTACGAGCAGTACTTC. The resulting protein is CASSPKRGPPYEQYF. The chain joins TRBV19 to TRBJ2-7; the D gene is not confidently resolved. The germline V gene (reference sequence) specifies LNHDA as CDR1 and SQIVND as CDR2. V is clipped by 5 bases and J by 2 bases, and the sequence between their germline boundaries is 16 bases long. The CDR3 holds 15 amino acids from the cysteine to the phenylalanine. This entry keeps only the CDR3 DNA: 45 bases, framed from base 1.